A selection of T cell receptor beta chains follows, all from one sample in a study of T cell repertoires in cytomegalovirus infection. From the reads, TCRdb called clonotypes with MiXCR, one entry per CDR3 protein. The sample consists of a few hundred thousand distinct CDR3 sequences, 9% to 9.5% of them appearing once. The sample consisted of PBMCs. The source of these receptors is a human donor in good health (CMV status not recorded). Some clones in this sample may be carry-over from other donors' samples. The conserved cysteine and the conserved F or W are not part of the CDR3 here. The order of the fields is V gene, clone size, CDR3 length, CDR3 protein. Clone size is shown for a subset of rows, as once, few, many or a class of expanded clone.

>TRBV5-4|-|11
ASSLASGETQY
>TRBV7-2|-|13
ASSLAPGSGYEQY
>TRBV7-3|many|14
ASSNRGAGTQETQY
>TRBV7-2|-|11
ASSFDRIYEQY
>TRBV12-3/TRBV12-4|many|13
ASSRGTSGGNEQF
>TRBV25-1|once|12
VSSDGVRGQPQH
>TRBV28|many|16
ASSLFTGGSGYQETQY
>TRBV7-8|many|12
ASSLPGSAEKLF
>TRBV9|few|14
ASSVDGTGGDRTIY
>TRBV28|few|15
ASSLRLAVINTGELF
>TRBV7-8|many|11
ASRRQGDLEAF
>TRBV25-1|many|12
ASSEKGAREKLF
>TRBV7-6|many|13
ASSLAGQATYEQY
>TRBV6-1|many|14
ASTPGQGLYNTEAF
>TRBV7-2|few|11
ASSLDLRVAQY
>TRBV7-2|many|14
ASSATSGGARREQY
>TRBV10-2|few|15
ASSELEGRGISYEQY
>TRBV12-3/TRBV12-4|many|15
ASSLGQGAARQETQY
>TRBV7-2|many|17
ASSLESGLADLSTDTQY
>TRBV30|-|9
AWKGVYGYT
>TRBV4-1|few|15
ASSQVPGQSGANVLT
>TRBV7-2|-|14
ASSSARTSGYNEQF
>TRBV3-1|few|11
ASSHGAGGQQY
>TRBV6-8|few|11
ASLGGRSYEQY
>TRBV24-1|few|10
ATSDIEDEQF
>TRBV7-8|many|15
ASSLEASGPLVHEQY
>TRBV11-2|-|12
ASSPQHSTDTQY
>TRBV18|many|14
ASSPVLEPLNQPQH
>TRBV27|-|12
ASSLLGQGYGYT
>TRBV28|few|14
ASSFRGGSFQETQY
>TRBV7-9|few|12
ASSLRAEYNEQF
>TRBV6-2/TRBV6-3|few|13
ASSYLTGNYNEQF
>TRBV7-2|many|11
ASSLDRTDTQY
>TRBV7-2|many|13
ASSLGPTVNTEAF
>TRBV27|-|12
ASRSPGLKTGYT
>TRBV9|few|12
ASSVAGRTDTQY
>TRBV4-3|-|16
ASSQVISSGGVADTLY
>TRBV27|many|14
ASRPDRGQYNQPQH
>TRBV6-2/TRBV6-3|many|14
ASSYVVGISYNEQF
>TRBV6-5|-|11
ATLVPTTDTQY
>TRBV5-5|few|14
ASKTGQAITYNEQF
>TRBV7-2|many|12
ASSEYTGNTEAF
>TRBV7-9|many|14
ASSLHAGRGHTEAF
>TRBV12-3/TRBV12-4|few|11
ASSGQSYTEAF
>TRBV6-2/TRBV6-3|-|11
ASSYLTGFEQF
>TRBV14|many|13
ASSHWGGRGNIQY
>TRBV12-3/TRBV12-4|few|13
ASRNDQGSNQPQH
>TRBV7-9|many|13
ASSPHSSGANVLT
>TRBV5-6|-|14
ASSRMGQGPNYGYT
>TRBV7-6|-|11
ASSRLRDTEAF
>TRBV6-2/TRBV6-3|few|13
ASRRPGGSSYEQY
>TRBV19|-|10
ASTVGRYGYT
>TRBV19|many|12
ASSPAPGANVLT
>TRBV7-2|few|11
ASSPQGWSGYT
>TRBV20-1|-|13
SASLLAGLGNEQF